This passage covers 16 T cell receptor beta chains from one sample sequenced in a study of T cells after yellow fever vaccination. TCRdb itself ran the 5' RACE reads through MiXCR, one entry per CDR3 protein. The table has some 320,000 distinct CDR3 sequences, about 10% seen once. The starting material was CD4+ T cells sorted from PBMCs, obtained 45 days after the yellow fever booster vaccination. These receptors were collected from a man aged 18 to 29 who received the YFV17D yellow fever vaccine.

This clonotype has a handful of counts. This rearrangement joins TRBV2 to TRBJ1-1, with D possibly being TRBD1 (5 bases). The length of the CDR3 is 14 residues. Trimming pared 5 bases from V and 6 bases from J, leaving 16 bases between. CDR1 SNHLY and CDR2 FYNNEI come from the germline V gene. CDR3 sequence (DNA): TGTGCCAGCAGTTCCCGGTGGACGGGGGCTGAAGCTTTCTTT. Its protein is CASSSRWTGAEAFF.

A few counts support this clonotype. This chain uses TRBV5-1 with TRBJ2-5, with D perhaps matching TRBD2 (5 bases). Germline CDR1 reads SGHRS; CDR2 reads YFSETQ. Trimming took off 4 bases at V and 4 bases at J, with 17 bases between the two ends. This CDR3 contains 15 residues. The CDR3 nucleotides read TGCGCCAGCAGCCTTTCTCGGGGAAAGGGAGAGACCCAGTACTTC. It is translated as CASSLSRGKGETQYF.

This clonotype showed up many times. The chain joins TRBV5-1 to TRBJ1-1; D unresolved. CDR1 is SGHRS and CDR2 is YFSETQ in the germline V gene. This CDR3 comprises 13 residues. Trimming removed 5 bases at V and 1 base at J, with 9 bases between. In DNA, the CDR3 is TGCGCCAGCAGTTCACTTTGGAACACTGAAGCTTTCTTT. It is translated as CASSSLWNTEAFF.

This chain links TRBV7-9 with TRBJ1-1; D possibly corresponds to TRBD1 (5 bases). Germline values: CDR1 SEHNR, CDR2 FQNEAQ (reference sequence). CDR3 length: 14 amino acids. Trimming removed 1 base from V and 6 bases from J, with 12 bases in between. CDR3 sequence (DNA): TGTGCCAGCAGCTTAGTATACCGGGGGGCTGAAGCTTTCTTT. Protein: CASSLVYRGAEAFF.

CDR3 sequence (DNA): TGTGCCAGCAGCCGGCTAGCGGGGGGCCGATACAATGAGCAGTTCTTC. Its translation: CASSRLAGGRYNEQFF. This chain joins TRBV3-1 and TRBJ2-1; TRBD2 matches 11 bases. Germline V gene data show CDR1 as LGHDT and CDR2 as YNNKEL (reference sequence). After removal of 4 bases from V and 4 bases from J, the junction contained 6 bases not matched to a gene. This CDR3 region has 16 residues.

This clonotype has a handful of counts. The chain has TRBV2 and TRBJ1-4; D call uncertain. The germline V and J ends were trimmed by 9 bases and 5 bases, with 10 bases remaining between them. The CDR3 is made up of 12 amino acids. CDR1 SNHLY and CDR2 FYNNEI come from the germline V gene. CDR3 sequence (DNA): TGTGCCAGAGGACGGGCAAATGAAAAACTGTTTTTT. It yields the protein CARGRANEKLFF.

This clonotype has only a few counts. The rearrangement uses TRBV29-1 and TRBJ2-7; D may be TRBD1 (6 bases). V was shortened by 8 bases and J by 4 bases, with 21 bases between the two germline ends. CDR1 and CDR2 (germline): SQVTM, ANQGSEA. The CDR3 is made up of 14 amino acids. The CDR3 sequence: CSSIYTGHEYEQYF. DNA for the CDR3: TGCAGCTCTATATATACGGGACATGAATACGAGCAGTACTTC.

This clonotype was counted ten times or more. V is TRBV6-6 and J is TRBJ2-3; 7 nucleotides line up with TRBD2. Looked up from germline, CDR1 is MNHNY and CDR2 is SVGAGI (reference sequence). The CDR3 runs 15 residues. Trimming took 0 bases from V and 5 from J; bases not matched to a gene: 5. The CDR3 DNA reads as TGTGCCAGCAGTTACTCCAACTGGGGGGGAGATACGCAGTATTTT. It is translated as CASSYSNWGGDTQYF.

The chain is built from TRBV4-3 and TRBJ2-5, with unresolved D. This CDR3 spans 15 amino acids. Germline V gene sequence: CDR1 LGHNA, CDR2 YSLEER. V lost 2 bases and J lost 1, with 11 bases in between. This CDR3 reads CASSQSLESQETQYF. The CDR3 DNA reads as TGCGCCAGCAGCCAATCTCTAGAATCCCAAGAGACCCAGTACTTC.

The rearrangement links TRBV30 to TRBJ2-5; no reliable D call. Per germline, CDR1 GTSNPN and CDR2 SVGIG (reference sequence). The CDR3 spans 12 residues. V was trimmed by 5 bases and J by 5 bases, leaving 12 bases between them. CDR3 sequence (DNA): TGTGCCTGGTCCCCGGTCGGGGAGACCCAGTACTTC. Encoded protein: CAWSPVGETQYF.

This clonotype was observed a few times. The genes are TRBV20-1 and TRBJ1-2; D is undetermined. CDR3 size: 11 residues. Trimming shortened V by 0 bases and J by 1 base, and 0 bases separated the two germline ends. CDR1 and CDR2 (germline): DFQATT, SNEGSKA (reference sequence). CDR3: CSARDNYGYTF. The CDR3 DNA sequence: TGCAGTGCTAGAGATAACTATGGCTACACCTTC.

This clonotype was seen at least ten times. DNA for the CDR3: TGTGCCAGCGGGGGCTCCTACAATGAGCAGTTCTTC. Translation gives CASGGSYNEQFF. V usage is TRBV6-5 and J usage is TRBJ2-1; D may be TRBD1 or TRBD2 (5 bases each). Looked up from germline, CDR1 is MNHEY and CDR2 is SVGAGI. The CDR3 has 12 amino acids. V was pared by 8 bases and J by 0 bases, with 5 bases between.

This clonotype was observed a few times. The rearrangement links TRBV6-1 to TRBJ2-3, with D maybe TRBD2 (5 bases). CDR1 is MNHNS, CDR2 SASEGT, per germline. Trimming removed 8 bases from V and 2 bases from J, with 8 bases in between. CDR3 length equals 12 residues. The CDR3 sequence: CASARDTDTQYF. In DNA form, the CDR3 reads TGTGCCAGCGCGAGGGACACAGATACGCAGTATTTT.

The table lists this clonotype with a few counts. Written as DNA, the CDR3 is TGTGCCAGCAGCAAAGAGCGGGGGGCTAGCACAGATACGCAGTATTTT. Translated: CASSKERGASTDTQYF. This rearrangement joins TRBV5-4 to TRBJ2-3; TRBD2 matches 9 bases. Germline CDR1 reads SGHNT; CDR2 reads YYREEE (reference sequence). The CDR3 runs 16 residues. V was clipped by 4 bases and J by 0 bases; unmatched bases: 6.

The table lists this clonotype with many counts. This chain connects TRBV12-3 or TRBV12-4 to TRBJ1-1; the D is unclear. This CDR3 is 13 amino acids long. V shed 3 bases and J shed 4 bases, with 9 bases lying between them. This CDR3 is CASSFGETTEAFF. In DNA, the CDR3 is TGTGCCAGCAGTTTCGGAGAGACCACTGAAGCTTTCTTT.

The J gene is TRBJ2-2, the V gene TRBV29-1; D possibly corresponds to TRBD1 (5 bases). CDR1 and CDR2 (germline): SQVTM, ANQGSEA. The V and J ends lost 4 bases and 2 bases respectively, with 8 bases between them. The CDR3 contains 13 residues. The CDR3 bases are TGCAGCGTTGCAGGGTACAACACCGGGGAGCTGTTTTTT. It codes for CSVAGYNTGELFF.